Listed below are T cell receptor beta chains from one sample, sequenced in a study of blood T cells in healthy people across ages. Each CDR3 protein is one row after TCRdb ran MiXCR on the 5' RACE reads. The repertoire holds roughly 700,000 distinct CDR3 sequences, with approximately 29% as singletons. The sequenced material came from blood. The receptors derive from a woman aged 80 or older in good health. CDR3s include the opening cysteine and the closing phenylalanine or tryptophan. The order of the fields is V gene, clone size, J gene, D gene, CDR3 DNA, CDR3 protein. D genes are given only for firm matches. Some rows mark clone size as missing; the rest say once, few, many or name a class of expanded clone.

v_gene: TRBV5-1
abundance: many
j_gene: TRBJ2-1
d_gene: -
CDR3nt: TGCGCCAGCAGCTTGGCCGGAGGGTACAGTGAGCAGTTCTTC
CDR3aa: CASSLAGGYSEQFF

v_gene: TRBV25-1
abundance: many
j_gene: TRBJ2-3
d_gene: -
CDR3nt: TGTGCCAGCAGTGAATTCACCCTTGACGATACGCAGTATTTT
CDR3aa: CASSEFTLDDTQYF

v_gene: TRBV30
abundance: -
j_gene: TRBJ2-3
d_gene: TRBD1
CDR3nt: TGTGCCTGGAGTGTGAGGTTCCCGGGACAGCCCACAGATACGCAGTATTTT
CDR3aa: CAWSVRFPGQPTDTQYF

v_gene: TRBV6-5
abundance: -
j_gene: TRBJ2-5
d_gene: -
CDR3nt: TGTGCCAGCAGTTACTCTGAGCGACCCGAAGAGACCCAGTACTTC
CDR3aa: CASSYSERPEETQYF

v_gene: TRBV6-2/TRBV6-3
abundance: many
j_gene: TRBJ2-5
d_gene: TRBD1
CDR3nt: TGTGCCAGCAGTTCAATCAGGGGGCTTGGAGAGACCCAGTACTTC
CDR3aa: CASSSIRGLGETQYF

v_gene: TRBV30
abundance: -
j_gene: TRBJ2-5
d_gene: -
CDR3nt: TGTGCCTGGAGTCCCCGTCCGGTCCCGGGTGAGCAGTACTTC
CDR3aa: CAWSPRPVPGEQYF

v_gene: TRBV6-1
abundance: -
j_gene: TRBJ2-5
d_gene: TRBD1
CDR3nt: TGTGCCAGCAGTGGAAGACAGGGTATTACGGAGACCCAGTACTTC
CDR3aa: CASSGRQGITETQYF

v_gene: TRBV10-3
abundance: few
j_gene: TRBJ1-4
d_gene: -
CDR3nt: TGTGCCCACTCGGTTGCTACTAATGAAAAACTGTTTTTT
CDR3aa: CAHSVATNEKLFF

v_gene: TRBV29-1
abundance: many
j_gene: TRBJ2-1
d_gene: -
CDR3nt: TGCAGCGTTGAAGTCAGGGTAGATGAGCAGTTCTTC
CDR3aa: CSVEVRVDEQFF

v_gene: TRBV6-5
abundance: many
j_gene: TRBJ2-7
d_gene: -
CDR3nt: TGTGCCTCGGGTAGGGACCAGTTCTACGAGCAGTACTTC
CDR3aa: CASGRDQFYEQYF

v_gene: TRBV7-2
abundance: few
j_gene: TRBJ1-6
d_gene: -
CDR3nt: TGTGCCAGCAGCTTAGCGCGCCCGGTTGGTAATTCACCCCTCCACTTT
CDR3aa: CASSLARPVGNSPLHF

v_gene: TRBV19
abundance: -
j_gene: TRBJ2-1
d_gene: TRBD2
CDR3nt: TGTGCCAGTAGTATAGCACTAGCGGGTTCCTACAATGAGCAGTTCTTC
CDR3aa: CASSIALAGSYNEQFF

v_gene: TRBV5-1
abundance: -
j_gene: TRBJ1-2
d_gene: -
CDR3nt: TGCGCCAGCAGCGGGATTGAGGGCGAAAACTATGGCTACACCTTC
CDR3aa: CASSGIEGENYGYTF

v_gene: TRBV5-1
abundance: many
j_gene: TRBJ2-7
d_gene: TRBD1
CDR3nt: TGTGCCAGCAGTCCCGGGACAGGGGTCTACGAGCAGTACTTC
CDR3aa: CASSPGTGVYEQYF

v_gene: TRBV4-2
abundance: many
j_gene: TRBJ2-2
d_gene: TRBD1
CDR3nt: TGTGCCAGCAGCTCGGGACAGGACCCCGGGGAGCTGTTTTTT
CDR3aa: CASSSGQDPGELFF

v_gene: TRBV6-5
abundance: many
j_gene: TRBJ2-1
d_gene: TRBD2
CDR3nt: TGTGCCAGCAGTTACTCGGGGGGGTTGGGGTACAATGAGCAGTTCTTC
CDR3aa: CASSYSGGLGYNEQFF

v_gene: TRBV29-1
abundance: many
j_gene: TRBJ2-3
d_gene: -
CDR3nt: TGCAGCGACGCAGGCCTAGGGGTAGATACGCAGTATTTT
CDR3aa: CSDAGLGVDTQYF

v_gene: TRBV29-1
abundance: many
j_gene: TRBJ2-1
d_gene: TRBD2
CDR3nt: TGCAGCGGCGAGGCGGGGGGATCCTACAATGAGCAGTTCTTC
CDR3aa: CSGEAGGSYNEQFF

v_gene: TRBV15
abundance: many
j_gene: TRBJ2-7
d_gene: -
CDR3nt: TGTGCCACCAGCAGAGAACCGGACAGATGGGAGTACGAGCAGTACTTC
CDR3aa: CATSREPDRWEYEQYF

v_gene: TRBV18
abundance: few
j_gene: TRBJ1-1
d_gene: TRBD1
CDR3nt: TGTGCCAGCTCACCACCAATGGGACAGCAAGCTTTCTTT
CDR3aa: CASSPPMGQQAFF

v_gene: TRBV7-3
abundance: few
j_gene: TRBJ2-3
d_gene: TRBD2
CDR3nt: TGTGCCAGCAGCCCCCAACTAGCGGGGGGCACAGATACGCAGTATTTT
CDR3aa: CASSPQLAGGTDTQYF

v_gene: TRBV6-6
abundance: -
j_gene: TRBJ2-7
d_gene: -
CDR3nt: TGTGCCAGCAGTCTCGACAGCGTGGCCTACGAGCAGTACTTC
CDR3aa: CASSLDSVAYEQYF

v_gene: TRBV5-1
abundance: -
j_gene: TRBJ2-2
d_gene: TRBD1
CDR3nt: TGCGCCAGCAGCTTGTCCACAGGGGGGACCGGGGAGCTGTTTTTT
CDR3aa: CASSLSTGGTGELFF

v_gene: TRBV5-1
abundance: once
j_gene: TRBJ1-4
d_gene: TRBD1
CDR3nt: TGCGCCAACAGCTTGACAGGGGGGAATGCAAATGAAAAACTGTTTTTT
CDR3aa: CANSLTGGNANEKLFF

v_gene: TRBV7-2
abundance: -
j_gene: TRBJ1-2
d_gene: -
CDR3nt: TGTGCCAGCAGCTTAGCTTTGACTTACGCCTTC
CDR3aa: CASSLALTYAF

v_gene: TRBV6-5
abundance: many
j_gene: TRBJ2-1
d_gene: -
CDR3nt: TGTGCCAGCACCCCGAGGCGGTCCTACAATGAGCAGTTCTTC
CDR3aa: CASTPRRSYNEQFF

v_gene: TRBV7-2
abundance: -
j_gene: TRBJ2-1
d_gene: TRBD2
CDR3nt: TGTGCCAGCAGCTCCTGTCCGCGGGGGAGAAACAATGAGCAGTTCTTC
CDR3aa: CASSSCPRGRNNEQFF

v_gene: TRBV20-1
abundance: many
j_gene: TRBJ1-2
d_gene: -
CDR3nt: TGCAGTGCTAGAGAAGGGTCATTCTACGTCTATGGCTACACCTTC
CDR3aa: CSAREGSFYVYGYTF

v_gene: TRBV3-1
abundance: few
j_gene: TRBJ2-5
d_gene: TRBD2
CDR3nt: TGTGCCAGCAGCCGCCGGGGGGTCGACGATGAGCAGTACTTC
CDR3aa: CASSRRGVDDEQYF

v_gene: TRBV27
abundance: few
j_gene: TRBJ2-1
d_gene: TRBD1
CDR3nt: TGTGCCAGCAGCTTGGGGGACAGGGTTTACAATGAGCAGTTCTTC
CDR3aa: CASSLGDRVYNEQFF

v_gene: TRBV6-1
abundance: -
j_gene: TRBJ1-2
d_gene: -
CDR3nt: TGTGCCAGCAGTGAAGGGACACTCTATGGCTACACCTTC
CDR3aa: CASSEGTLYGYTF

v_gene: TRBV11-2
abundance: many
j_gene: TRBJ2-7
d_gene: -
CDR3nt: TGTGCCAGCAGCGTACAAACCGGGACATACCCCGCCGAGCAGTACTTC
CDR3aa: CASSVQTGTYPAEQYF

v_gene: TRBV7-3
abundance: -
j_gene: TRBJ1-5
d_gene: -
CDR3nt: TGTGCCAGCGGTCTCGGACAGAATCAGCCCCAGCATTTT
CDR3aa: CASGLGQNQPQHF

v_gene: TRBV7-2
abundance: many
j_gene: TRBJ2-1
d_gene: TRBD2
CDR3nt: TGTGCCAGCAGCATAGGACTAGCGGGGGGGCAAGGTGAGCAGTTCTTC
CDR3aa: CASSIGLAGGQGEQFF

v_gene: TRBV7-2
abundance: many
j_gene: TRBJ1-6
d_gene: -
CDR3nt: TGTGCCAGCAGCTCGGACCACAGGGTTTCACCCCTCCACTTT
CDR3aa: CASSSDHRVSPLHF

v_gene: TRBV20-1
abundance: many
j_gene: TRBJ1-2
d_gene: -
CDR3nt: TGCAGTGCTAGCCTCAGGGGTGGAGGCTATGGCTACACCTTC
CDR3aa: CSASLRGGGYGYTF

v_gene: TRBV20-1
abundance: many
j_gene: TRBJ2-3
d_gene: TRBD2
CDR3nt: TGCAGTGCTAGCCCTCCGAGCGGGGGCACAGATACGCAGTATTTT
CDR3aa: CSASPPSGGTDTQYF

v_gene: TRBV12-3/TRBV12-4
abundance: once
j_gene: TRBJ2-7
d_gene: TRBD2
CDR3nt: TGTGCCAGCAGTCCGCCCGGACTAGCGGGAGCCTACGAGCAGTACTTC
CDR3aa: CASSPPGLAGAYEQYF

v_gene: TRBV5-1
abundance: -
j_gene: TRBJ1-1
d_gene: -
CDR3nt: TGCGCCAGCACTACAGGGTATGACACTAAAGCTTTCTTT
CDR3aa: CASTTGYDTKAFF

v_gene: TRBV7-3
abundance: few
j_gene: TRBJ1-6
d_gene: -
CDR3nt: TGTGCCAGCAGCGTCTCACAGGCTTGGAATTCACCCCTCCACTTT
CDR3aa: CASSVSQAWNSPLHF

v_gene: TRBV12-3/TRBV12-4
abundance: few
j_gene: TRBJ1-1
d_gene: TRBD1
CDR3nt: TGTGCCAGCAGAACAGGGGAGGGCACTGAAGCTTTCTTT
CDR3aa: CASRTGEGTEAFF

v_gene: TRBV6-5
abundance: many
j_gene: TRBJ2-1
d_gene: -
CDR3nt: TGTGCCAGCAGTTACTCGATGCGAGAGGTGCCCTCCTACAATGAGCAGTTCTTC
CDR3aa: CASSYSMREVPSYNEQFF

v_gene: TRBV12-3/TRBV12-4
abundance: -
j_gene: TRBJ2-4
d_gene: TRBD1
CDR3nt: TGTGCCAGCAGTTTTACAGGGGGCGCGGATCAGCCCCAGTACTTC
CDR3aa: CASSFTGGADQPQYF

v_gene: TRBV2
abundance: many
j_gene: TRBJ2-3
d_gene: TRBD2
CDR3nt: TGTGCCAGCAGTGTGGGGGGGAACACAGATACGCAGTATTTT
CDR3aa: CASSVGGNTDTQYF

v_gene: TRBV5-1
abundance: many
j_gene: TRBJ2-7
d_gene: -
CDR3nt: TGCGCCAGCAGCGAGACAGGCCTCTACGAGCAGTACTTC
CDR3aa: CASSETGLYEQYF

v_gene: TRBV20-1
abundance: many
j_gene: TRBJ2-1
d_gene: TRBD2
CDR3nt: TGCAGTGCCCCGGGACTAGCGGGGTCCAATGAGCAGTTCTTC
CDR3aa: CSAPGLAGSNEQFF

v_gene: TRBV10-3
abundance: -
j_gene: TRBJ2-3
d_gene: TRBD2
CDR3nt: TGTGCCATCAGCACCTCGACTAGCGGGAGGGGAGCCCCTAGCACAGATACGCAGTATTTT
CDR3aa: CAISTSTSGRGAPSTDTQYF

v_gene: TRBV27
abundance: many
j_gene: TRBJ2-5
d_gene: -
CDR3nt: TGTGCCAGCAGTTTTTCGCCTCGCGAGACCCAGTACTTC
CDR3aa: CASSFSPRETQYF

v_gene: TRBV7-9
abundance: many
j_gene: TRBJ2-3
d_gene: TRBD1
CDR3nt: TGTGCCAGCACCTCGTTCGGGACAGGGGGTATCTCAGATACGCAGTATTTT
CDR3aa: CASTSFGTGGISDTQYF

v_gene: TRBV28
abundance: -
j_gene: TRBJ1-2
d_gene: -
CDR3nt: TGTGCCAGCAGTCCGAACCTGGAGGGCTATGGCTACACCTTC
CDR3aa: CASSPNLEGYGYTF

v_gene: TRBV27
abundance: many
j_gene: TRBJ2-7
d_gene: TRBD2
CDR3nt: TGTGCCAGCACCCCGGGGAGCGGGGGGTATTACGAGCAGTACTTC
CDR3aa: CASTPGSGGYYEQYF

v_gene: TRBV7-2
abundance: many
j_gene: TRBJ2-3
d_gene: TRBD1
CDR3nt: TGTGCCAGCAGCTTAAGCTTGCAGGGGGTTCAAGATACGCAGTATTTT
CDR3aa: CASSLSLQGVQDTQYF